The entry below gives a single T cell receptor (beta chain) sequence along with its context. This record comes from a study of T cell responses to AZD1222 COVID-19 vaccine. The germline V gene encodes CDR1 ENHRY and CDR2 SYGVKD. This CDR3 has 15 amino acids. J gave up 3 bases and V 3 bases, and 5 bases lay outside the gene matches. The protocol was immunoSEQ multiplex PCR, while the TCRdb copy is restricted to in-frame clones and leaves out a portion. The sample has roughly 120,000 clones, over 75% seen once. The sequence came from an adult in good health. Sample: peripheral blood, taken on day 0 of AZD1222 vaccination. The chain uses TRBV10-3 and TRBJ1-2; 9 positions match TRBD1. The CDR3: CAISDTDRGDYGYTF. CDR3 bases: TGTGCCATCAGTGACACCGACAGGGGGGACTATGGCTACACCTTC.